This TCR beta chain emerged from a study of blood T cell repertoires in COVID-19. Repertoires were generated with immunoSEQ multiplex PCR, while TCRdb's copy carries only in-frame clones and drops some. This sample has 53,000 or so clones, with about 75% found just once. The TCR was taken from a man between 50 and 59 years old with active or convalescent COVID-19. The sequenced sample was peripheral blood.

The CDR3 nucleotides are TGTGCCACCAGTCCCGGACAGGGGACTTTCTTT. This translates into CATSPGQGTFF. This sequence joins TRBV15 and TRBJ1-1, with 9 bases aligning to TRBD1. Germline-derived CDR1 and CDR2 are LNHNV and YYDKDF (reference sequence). The CDR3 totals 11 residues. Germline trimming cut 6 bases from V and 12 bases from J; bases unmatched to any gene: 5.